A single sample is the source of the 27 T cell receptor beta chains below, sequenced in a study of cytomegalovirus exposure and HLA in healthy donors. Clones were read by immunoSEQ multiplex PCR, and TCRdb kept only the in-frame ones, dropping some. In the table there are about 130,000 clones, around nine tenths of which are singletons. The specimen was PBMCs. These receptor sequences come from a man in his thirties or forties in good health and CMV-seronegative.

The J gene is TRBJ2-3, the V gene TRBV5-1; 8 nucleotides agree with TRBD2. With 7 bases clipped from V and 5 bases from J, the junction kept 12 bases outside the gene matches. The CDR3 has 15 amino acids. Germline V gene lookup returns CDR1 SGHRS and CDR2 YFSETQ. Here the CDR3 reads CASCQSGRLGDTQYF. The CDR3 coding sequence is TGCGCCAGCTGCCAAAGCGGGAGATTGGGAGATACGCAGTATTTT. Variable domain in full (rest from reference TRBV5-1 and TRBJ2-3): KAGVTQTPRYLIKTRGQQVTLSCSPISGHRSVSWYQQTPGQGLQFLFEYFSETQRNKGNFPGRFSGRQFSNSRSEMNVSTLELGDSALYLCASCQSGRLGDTQYFGPGTRLTVL.

This clone occurred a few times. The chain combines TRBV5-1 with TRBJ2-2; D perhaps matches TRBD1 (5 bases). The CDR3 covers 13 residues. V gave up 8 bases and J gave up 0 bases, with 8 bases separating them. Germline V gene lookup returns CDR1 SGHRS and CDR2 YFSETQ. The CDR3 DNA reads as TGCGCCAGGACAGACACGAACACCGGGGAGCTGTTTTTT. This encodes CARTDTNTGELFF. Together with reference TRBV5-1 and TRBJ2-2, the CDR3 gives the full variable domain: KAGVTQTPRYLIKTRGQQVTLSCSPISGHRSVSWYQQTPGQGLQFLFEYFSETQRNKGNFPGRFSGRQFSNSRSEMNVSTLELGDSALYLCARTDTNTGELFFGEGSRLTVL.

The V and J genes are TRBV10-3 and TRBJ2-7; 10 bases line up with TRBD1. The J segment lost 6 bases and the V segment lost 7 bases, leaving 12 bases of the junction unmatched. CDR1 and CDR2 from the germline V gene are ENHRY and SYGVKD. This CDR3 region has 15 residues. CDR3 sequence (DNA): TGTGCCATCACCAAAACCGGGACAGGGGTAGCCGAGCAGTACTTC. Translation: CAITKTGTGVAEQYF.

J is TRBJ2-7 and V is TRBV5-1, with a possible D match to TRBD1 (5 bases). V was cut by 1 base and J by 3 bases, with 8 bases left in between. The CDR3 is made up of 13 amino acids. From germline, CDR1 is SGHRS and CDR2 YFSETQ. This CDR3 reads CASSLQGNYEQYF. The CDR3 nucleotides are TGCGCCAGCAGCTTGCAGGGTAACTACGAGCAGTACTTC.

The V call is TRBV11-2, the J call TRBJ1-2; 8 nucleotides agree with TRBD1. V shed 1 base and J 4 bases; nucleotides not matched to a gene: 8. Germline V CDR1 and CDR2: SGHAT, FQNNGV. The CDR3 is 16 residues long. The CDR3 DNA is TGTGCCAGCAGCTTAGTTCCAGGGGGCTTTGTCTATGGCTACACCTTC. Protein product: CASSLVPGGFVYGYTF.

The rearrangement joins TRBV5-5 to TRBJ2-6; D unresolved. CDR3 length: 14 residues. The V gene lost 6 bases and the J gene lost 0 bases, with 7 bases spanning the gap. Germline CDR1 is SGHKS and CDR2 is YYEKEE (reference sequence). DNA for the CDR3: TGTGCCAGCAAGATCAGCTCTGGGGCCAACGTCCTGACTTTC. Translation gives CASKISSGANVLTF.

CDR3 sequence (DNA): TGTGCCAGCAGCAAAGTAAGTACTAGCGGGGGATCCTACGAGCAGTACTTC. It translates to CASSKVSTSGGSYEQYF. V gene TRBV21-1 combines with J gene TRBJ2-7; TRBD2, as called in the table, went unchecked against the DNA. TRBV21-1 is a recognized pseudogene. CDR3 length equals 17 residues.

This rearrangement joins TRBV5-8 to TRBJ1-2; D is undetermined. Looked up from germline, CDR1 is SGHTS and CDR2 is YDEGEE. Trimming took off 0 bases at V and 2 bases at J, with 11 bases between the two ends. This CDR3 has 15 amino acids. The CDR3 DNA sequence: TGTGCCAGCAGCTTGGAGGAGGAAAAGAACTATGGCTACACCTTC. Protein sequence: CASSLEEEKNYGYTF.

This clone was seen more than once but under ten times. The chain couples TRBV7-9 to TRBJ1-2; D perhaps matches TRBD1 (6 bases). The V end was cut by 4 bases, the J end by 5 bases, with 17 bases between. This CDR3 region has 15 residues. Germline CDR1 is SEHNR and CDR2 is FQNEAQ (reference sequence). The CDR3 region is CASSSTLDSQYGYTF. The CDR3 nucleotides are TGTGCCAGCAGCTCAACCCTGGACAGCCAATATGGCTACACCTTC.

CDR3 amino acids: CASSPGLNTEAFF. DNA of the CDR3: TGTGCCAGCAGCCCGGGGTTGAACACTGAAGCTTTCTTT. The chain is built from TRBV7-6 and TRBJ1-1; D is undetermined. There are 13 residues in the CDR3. V was trimmed by 5 bases and J by 0 bases, leaving 7 bases between them. Germline lookup yields CDR1 SGHVS and CDR2 FNYEAQ. Variable domain in full (rest from reference TRBV7-6 and TRBJ1-1): GAGVSQSPRYKVTKRGQDVALRCDPISGHVSLYWYRQALGQGPEFLTYFNYEAQQDKSGLPNDRFSAERPEGSISTLTIQRTEQRDSAMYRCASSPGLNTEAFFGQGTRLTVV.

The chain uses TRBV30 and TRBJ2-3; D gene ambiguous. CDR1 is GTSNPN, CDR2 SVGIG, per germline (reference sequence). The CDR3 covers 11 residues. The germline V and J ends were trimmed by 2 bases and 6 bases, with 6 bases remaining between them. The CDR3 region has the DNA TGTGCCTGGAGTAGAGTCGATACGCAGTATTTT. This translates into CAWSRVDTQYF.

The chain couples TRBV2 to TRBJ1-2; 8 bases match TRBD1. The CDR3 has 15 residues. With V trimmed by 6 bases and J by 3 bases, 9 bases remained unmatched. Germline values: CDR1 SNHLY, CDR2 FYNNEI. For the CDR3, the DNA is TGTGCCAGCAGAGCCCGGACAGGGACTGACTATGGCTACACCTTC. This gives the protein CASRARTGTDYGYTF.

The V gene is TRBV5-6, the J gene TRBJ2-5, with TRBD1 identical over 11 bases. CDR1 SGHDT and CDR2 YYEEEE come from the germline V gene. CDR3 length: 17 amino acids. The J segment lost 5 bases and the V segment lost 1 base, leaving 10 bases of the junction unmatched. CDR3 coding DNA: TGTGCCAGCAGCTTGCTGGGACAGGGGGTTTTTTGGGAGACCCAGTACTTC. Encoded protein: CASSLLGQGVFWETQYF.

In its sample, this clone was seen once. The chain uses TRBV5-1 and TRBJ1-1; 10 positions match TRBD1. The CDR3 extends over 16 amino acids. V was pared by 6 bases and J by 1 base, with 9 bases of the junction left unmatched. The germline V gene encodes CDR1 SGHRS and CDR2 YFSETQ. CDR3 amino acids: CASKAGQGVGNTEAFF. The CDR3 DNA sequence: TGCGCCAGCAAGGCCGGACAGGGGGTGGGGAACACTGAAGCTTTCTTT. Filled out from reference TRBV5-1 and TRBJ1-1, the complete variable domain reads KAGVTQTPRYLIKTRGQQVTLSCSPISGHRSVSWYQQTPGQGLQFLFEYFSETQRNKGNFPGRFSGRQFSNSRSEMNVSTLELGDSALYLCASKAGQGVGNTEAFFGQGTRLTVV.

The J gene is TRBJ1-1, the V gene TRBV10-3, with 11 bases fitting TRBD1. CDR1 is ENHRY, CDR2 SYGVKD, per germline. The CDR3 is made up of 17 amino acids. Trimming at V came to 1 base and at J to 0 bases, leaving 4 bases not matched to a gene. CDR3 in amino acids: CAISEFRDRGLNTEAFF. CDR3 coding DNA: TGTGCCATCAGTGAGTTTAGGGACAGGGGGTTGAACACTGAAGCTTTCTTT.

CDR3 in DNA: TGTGCCTGGACCTCAGGGGCCAAGGCTCAGCCCCAGCATTTT. It encodes CAWTSGAKAQPQHF. The rearrangement links TRBV30 to TRBJ1-5; the D gene is possibly TRBD1 (6 bases). This CDR3 has 14 amino acids. Trimming took off 4 bases at V and 6 bases at J, with 16 bases between the two ends. The V gene's germline CDR1 is GTSNPN and CDR2 SVGIG (reference sequence).

This clone was counted a single time. The chain joins TRBV6-1 to TRBJ1-5, with 8 bases aligning to TRBD1. With 0 bases clipped from V and 5 bases from J, the junction kept 6 bases outside the gene matches. Germline-derived CDR1 and CDR2 are MNHNS and SASEGT. This CDR3 is 16 amino acids long. The CDR3 is CASSEAGGQGYQPQHF. In nucleotides, the CDR3 is TGTGCCAGCAGTGAAGCAGGAGGACAGGGATATCAGCCCCAGCATTTT.

The chain employs TRBV5-4 and TRBJ2-7; TRBD2 aligns across 12 bases. CDR3 length equals 16 residues. V lost 4 bases and J lost 2; bases outside the gene matches: 7. The germline V gene encodes CDR1 SGHNT and CDR2 YYREEE (reference sequence). CDR3 nucleotide sequence: TGTGCCAGCAGCGGGGGAACTAGCGGGAGGACCTACGAGCAGTACTTC. This encodes CASSGGTSGRTYEQYF.

The J gene is TRBJ2-7, the V gene TRBV5-5; 10 positions match TRBD1. The V segment lost 4 bases and the J segment 4 bases; nucleotides outside the gene matches: 8. CDR1 is SGHKS, CDR2 YYEKEE, per germline (reference sequence). This CDR3 spans 15 amino acids. The CDR3 sequence is CASSNRDRGTYEQYF. The CDR3 DNA follows: TGTGCCAGCAGCAACCGGGACAGGGGCACTTACGAGCAGTACTTC.

V and J are TRBV6-5 and TRBJ1-1; unclear D gene. The CDR3 is 14 residues long. Between the trimmed V and J ends, which lost 6 bases and 5 bases, there was a span of 16 bases. Germline V gene sequence: CDR1 MNHEY, CDR2 SVGAGI. The CDR3 loop is CASSPFVRVTEAFF. DNA for the CDR3: TGTGCCAGCAGCCCGTTTGTGCGGGTAACTGAAGCTTTCTTT.

This chain links TRBV29-1 with TRBJ1-1; TRBD1 aligns across 8 bases. With V trimmed by 3 bases and J by 2 bases, 2 bases remained unmatched. Per the germline V gene, CDR1 is SQVTM and CDR2 is ANQGSEA. The CDR3 loop spans 13 amino acids. CDR3 coding DNA: TGCAGCGTTGAGCAGGGGGCAAACACTGAAGCTTTCTTT. Translated, it gives CSVEQGANTEAFF.

This rearrangement joins TRBV27 to TRBJ1-2; TRBD1 might be the D (5 bases). V was clipped by 6 bases and J by 0 bases, with 8 bases between them. Germline lookup yields CDR1 MNHEY and CDR2 SMNVEV (reference sequence). The CDR3 covers 13 residues. The CDR3 protein is CASRGQPNYGYTF. The DNA of the CDR3 is TGTGCCAGCAGAGGACAACCTAACTATGGCTACACCTTC.

The V call is TRBV7-9, the J call TRBJ2-1; a possible D gene is TRBD1 (6 bases). The CDR3 is 12 residues long. Deletions cut 2 bases from V and 9 bases from J, with 8 bases between. The germline CDR1 and CDR2 sequences are SEHNR and FQNEAQ (reference sequence). This CDR3 reads CASSLQGIEQFF. The DNA of the CDR3 is TGTGCCAGCAGCTTACAGGGGATTGAGCAGTTCTTC.

The V call is TRBV11-1, the J call TRBJ2-7, with a possible D match to TRBD1 (6 bases). The germline CDR1 and CDR2 sequences are SGHAT and FQDESV (reference sequence). V lost 3 bases to trimming and J lost 4 bases, with 13 bases between them. This CDR3 spans 14 amino acids. The CDR3 reads CASSLVQGRYEQYF. The CDR3 DNA is TGTGCCAGCAGCTTGGTGCAGGGGAGATACGAGCAGTACTTC.

The rearrangement uses TRBV5-6 and TRBJ2-1; 9 bases fit TRBD2. V dropped 2 bases and J dropped 4; count of bases not matched to a gene: 13. Germline-derived CDR1 and CDR2 are SGHDT and YYEEEE. The CDR3 has 18 residues. The CDR3 coding sequence is TGTGCCAGCAGCTTTCTAGCGGGGAGCGGGGGGATTTACAATGAGCAGTTCTTC. Amino acids: CASSFLAGSGGIYNEQFF.

About this clone itself: At one of its ends the junction is not consistent with the germline gene, which may arise from a read error. The rearrangement links TRBV5-8 to TRBJ1-4; unclear D gene. CDR1 SGHTS and CDR2 YDEGEE come from the germline V gene. The CDR3 is 12 residues long. CDR3 loop: CASSKTDEKLFF. In DNA, the CDR3 is TGTGCCAGCAGCAAAACTGATGAAAAACTGTTTTTT.

This clone was seen a few times. The chain is built from TRBV30 and TRBJ1-6; a possible D gene is TRBD1 (6 bases). This CDR3 spans 13 amino acids. V shed 4 bases and J shed 8 bases, with 12 bases lying between them. Germline CDR1 is GTSNPN and CDR2 is SVGIG (reference sequence). In DNA, the CDR3 is TGTGCCTGGAACACCGGGGGGCATTCACCCCTCCACTTT. Its protein is CAWNTGGHSPLHF. Full variable domain (outside the CDR3, taken from reference TRBV30 and TRBJ1-6): SQTIHQWPATLVQPVGSPLSLECTVEGTSNPNLYWYRQAAGRGLQLLFYSVGIGQISSEVPQNLSASRPQDRQFILSSKKLLLSDSGFYLCAWNTGGHSPLHFGNGTRLTVT.